The 30 T cell receptor beta chains below all came from one sample that was sequenced in a study of blood T cell repertoires in COVID-19. Some clones are missing from TCRdb's copy, which holds only in-frame ones; the method was immunoSEQ multiplex PCR. The sample has around 460,000 clones, 80% to 90% seen once. The sample was peripheral blood. The receptors originated from a man between 18 and 35 years old with COVID-19, enrolled during active disease.

The chain links TRBV6-5 to TRBJ1-1; D unresolved. The CDR3 runs to 10 residues. Germline V gives CDR1 MNHEY, CDR2 SVGAGI. The V gene lost 7 bases and the J gene lost 4 bases, with 4 bases spanning the gap. Written as DNA, the CDR3 is TGTGCCAGCACACTCACTGAAGCTTTCTTT. It is translated as CASTLTEAFF.

The V call is TRBV10-2, the J call TRBJ2-5; 15 positions agree with TRBD2. CDR1 is WSHSY and CDR2 is SAAADI in the germline V gene. The CDR3 contains 16 residues. V dropped 2 bases and J dropped 6; count of bases not matched to a gene: 4. DNA of the CDR3: TGCGCCAGCAGTGAGCCGGGACTAGCGGGGGGTAAGACCCAGTACTTC. This translates into CASSEPGLAGGKTQYF.

This chain joins TRBV7-9 and TRBJ2-3; TRBD2 aligns across 8 bases. This CDR3 region has 16 residues. CDR1 is SEHNR, CDR2 FQNEAQ, per germline (reference sequence). J was trimmed by 9 bases and V by 6 bases; bases with no gene match: 17. CDR3 nucleotide sequence: TGTGCCAGCAGACAGATAGTGCGGGGGGTCCGTAGGACGCAGTATTTT. Its protein is CASRQIVRGVRRTQYF. Together with reference TRBV7-9 and TRBJ2-3, the CDR3 gives the full variable domain: DTGVSQNPRHKITKRGQNVTFRCDPISEHNRLYWYRQTLGQGPEFLTYFQNEAQLEKSRLLSDRFSAERPKGSFSTLEIQRTEQGDSAMYLCASRQIVRGVRRTQYFGPGTRLTVL.

V usage is TRBV4-2 and J usage is TRBJ2-5; TRBD1 is a possible D gene (6 bases). Between the trimmed V and J ends, which lost 0 bases and 10 bases, there was a span of 24 bases. The CDR3 spans 17 residues. Germline lookup yields CDR1 LGHNA and CDR2 YNFKEQ. CDR3 in amino acids: CASSQDRRQGPYVVQYF. CDR3 DNA sequence: TGTGCCAGCAGCCAAGATCGACGCCAGGGGCCGTATGTGGTCCAGTACTTC.

The rearrangement links TRBV15 to TRBJ1-5; D is uncertain. The CDR3 extends over 16 amino acids. Germline V gene lookup returns CDR1 LNHNV and CDR2 YYDKDF (reference sequence). V was clipped by 1 base and J by 2 bases, with 12 bases between them. The CDR3 loop reads CATSRVGGFGNQPQHF. The CDR3 nucleotides read TGTGCCACCAGCAGAGTTGGCGGTTTTGGCAATCAGCCCCAGCATTTT. The full variable domain, completed using reference TRBV15 and TRBJ1-5, is DAMVIQNPRYQVTQFGKPVTLSCSQTLNHNVMYWYQQKSSQAPKLLFHYYDKDFNNEADTPDNFQSRRPNTSFCFLDIRSPGLGDTAMYLCATSRVGGFGNQPQHFGDGTRLSIL.

The rearrangement joins TRBV5-6 to TRBJ1-5; D is perhaps TRBD1 (5 bases). The V end lost 4 bases, the J end lost 3 bases, and 17 bases lay between the germline ends. The CDR3 totals 16 residues. Germline V gene lookup returns CDR1 SGHDT and CDR2 YYEEEE. The CDR3 protein is CASSLRGFGNNQPQHF. The CDR3 DNA follows: TGTGCCAGCAGCCTGCGGGGGTTTGGGAACAATCAGCCCCAGCATTTT.

The rearrangement uses TRBV2 and TRBJ1-5, with D perhaps matching TRBD1 (6 bases). Germline V lookup: CDR1 SNHLY, CDR2 FYNNEI. This CDR3 contains 15 residues. The ends were cut back, 9 bases at V and 5 bases at J, with 20 bases in the middle. As DNA, the CDR3 is TGTGCCAGTAGGGCTGGGGGGGGCAGGGATCAGCCCCAGCATTTT. Translated: CASRAGGGRDQPQHF.

The chain joins TRBV5-1 to TRBJ1-2; 7 bases map to TRBD1. V was clipped by 2 bases and J by 1 base; unmatched bases: 11. From germline, CDR1 is SGHRS and CDR2 YFSETQ. This CDR3 spans 17 amino acids. The CDR3, as DNA: TGCGCCAGCAGCTTATTTCTCGGGGACAGCTATAACTATGGCTACACCTTC. This gives the protein CASSLFLGDSYNYGYTF.

This rearrangement joins TRBV3-1 (or the pseudogene TRBV3-2) to TRBJ2-7; D possibly corresponds to TRBD2 (6 bases). Germline CDR1 and CDR2: LGHDT and YNNKEL (reference sequence). Trimming left V 2 bases short and J 5 bases short, with 16 bases between. This CDR3 region has 15 residues. CDR3 sequence (DNA): TGTGCCAGCAGCCAATTCCTAGCGAGGTCCCACGAGCAGTACTTC. As protein: CASSQFLARSHEQYF.

The V and J genes are TRBV7-9 and TRBJ2-5; 10 positions match TRBD1. V dropped 4 bases and J dropped 4; count of bases not matched to a gene: 3. Germline CDR1 is SEHNR and CDR2 is FQNEAQ (reference sequence). This CDR3 contains 14 residues. Here the CDR3 DNA reads TGTGCCAGCAGCTCTGACAGGGGGCTAGAGACCCAGTACTTC. Residues: CASSSDRGLETQYF.

This chain uses TRBV5-1 with TRBJ2-5, with 7 bases that match TRBD1. Looked up from germline, CDR1 is SGHRS and CDR2 is YFSETQ. CDR3 size: 15 residues. Trimming removed 5 bases from V and 5 bases from J; junction bases left unmatched: 12. The CDR3 is CASSKGQPSFETQYF. The CDR3 coding sequence is TGCGCCAGCAGTAAGGGACAGCCTAGTTTTGAGACCCAGTACTTC.

J is TRBJ2-1 and V is TRBV7-9, with TRBD2 matching over 10 bases. The germline V gene encodes CDR1 SEHNR and CDR2 FQNEAQ (reference sequence). The CDR3 contains 12 residues. V lost 4 bases and J lost 13; bases outside the gene matches: 4. CDR3: CASSSGTSVQFF. The CDR3 DNA sequence: TGTGCCAGCAGCTCCGGGACTAGCGTTCAGTTCTTC. The full variable domain, its missing parts supplied by reference TRBV7-9 and TRBJ2-1, is DTGVSQNPRHKITKRGQNVTFRCDPISEHNRLYWYRQTLGQGPEFLTYFQNEAQLEKSRLLSDRFSAERPKGSFSTLEIQRTEQGDSAMYLCASSSGTSVQFFGPGTRLTVL.

With respect to this clone: The junction does not match germline at one end; this may be a read error. This sample also contains other DNA sequences that code for the same CDR3. J is TRBJ2-7 and V is TRBV5-1; 10 nucleotides match TRBD1. The germline V gene encodes CDR1 SGHRS and CDR2 YFSETQ. The CDR3 is 16 residues long. The CDR3 spells CASSSRTGGGGYEQYF. In DNA, the CDR3 is TGCGCCAGTAGCTCCCGGACAGGGGGAGGGGGATACGAGCAGTACTTC.

This clone was recorded once. The V gene is TRBV19, the J gene TRBJ2-2; 7 bases map to TRBD1. The length of the CDR3 is 13 residues. V dropped 9 bases and J dropped 4; count of bases not matched to a gene: 5. Germline V gene lookup returns CDR1 LNHDA and CDR2 SQIVND (reference sequence). CDR3 in DNA: TGTGCCAGCTGGGACAGCTTCACCGGGGAGCTGTTTTTT. This encodes CASWDSFTGELFF.

This chain links TRBV15 with TRBJ2-7, with TRBD2 identical over 12 bases. The CDR3 length is 16 residues. With 4 bases clipped from V and 3 bases from J, the junction kept 7 bases outside the gene matches. Germline V gene lookup returns CDR1 LNHNV and CDR2 YYDKDF (reference sequence). The CDR3 here is CATSTLAGGPVYEQYF. The CDR3 bases are TGTGCCACCAGCACTCTAGCGGGAGGGCCAGTCTACGAGCAGTACTTC.

This clone was recorded once. The chain employs TRBV7-9 and TRBJ2-5; perhaps TRBD2 as D (6 bases). The CDR3 length is 14 residues. Deletions cut 4 bases from V and 2 bases from J, with 11 bases between. CDR1 and CDR2 from the germline V gene are SEHNR and FQNEAQ (reference sequence). In DNA, the CDR3 is TGTGCCAGCAGCTCGACTAGTGTTCAAGAGACCCAGTACTTC. Protein sequence: CASSSTSVQETQYF.

The chain couples TRBV3-1 (or the pseudogene TRBV3-2) to TRBJ1-5; D is possibly TRBD1 (5 bases). Looked up from germline, CDR1 is LGHDT and CDR2 is YNNKEL (reference sequence). The V and J ends lost 3 bases and 6 bases respectively, with 6 bases between them. CDR3 size: 12 residues. The CDR3 is CASSQGRQPQHF. The CDR3 bases are TGTGCCAGCAGCCAGGGGCGTCAGCCCCAGCATTTT.

V is TRBV5-4 and J is TRBJ2-7; TRBD1 might be the D (6 bases). The ends were cut back, 3 bases at V and 0 bases at J, with 10 bases in the middle. The CDR3 has 14 residues. Germline values: CDR1 SGHNT, CDR2 YYREEE (reference sequence). The CDR3 DNA reads as TGTGCCAGCAGCTATGGGGGCAGCTCCTACGAGCAGTACTTC. It translates to CASSYGGSSYEQYF.

The rearrangement links TRBV7-8 to TRBJ2-2, with a weak D call TRBD1 (5 bases). This CDR3 is 16 amino acids long. CDR1 and CDR2 (germline): SGHVS, FQNEAQ. Trimming removed 0 bases from V and 1 base from J, with 9 bases in between. The CDR3: CASSLALTVNTGELFF. CDR3 in DNA: TGTGCCAGCAGCTTAGCTTTGACAGTGAACACCGGGGAGCTGTTTTTT.

This chain connects TRBV13 to TRBJ2-2; TRBD2 matches 13 bases. CDR1 is PRHDT, CDR2 FYEKMQ, per germline (reference sequence). V was pared by 5 bases and J by 9 bases, with 18 bases of the junction left unmatched. This CDR3 has 19 amino acids. For the CDR3, the DNA is TGTGCCAGCAGCGATAACGAAGGGACTAGCGGGGCGTTTGACCGGGAGCTGTTTTTT. Translation gives CASSDNEGTSGAFDRELFF.

The gene calls are TRBV5-6 and TRBJ1-1, with 8 bases identical to TRBD1. The ends lost 4 bases at V and 0 bases at J; junction bases unmatched: 8. Per the germline V gene, CDR1 is SGHDT and CDR2 is YYEEEE. The CDR3 has 16 residues. The CDR3 DNA follows: TGTGCCAGCAGCATGACAGGGGAAAGGATGAACACTGAAGCTTTCTTT. Encoded protein: CASSMTGERMNTEAFF.

The chain has TRBV5-4 and TRBJ2-5; a possible D gene is TRBD2 (5 bases). Per the germline V gene, CDR1 is SGHNT and CDR2 is YYREEE (reference sequence). V gave up 4 bases and J gave up 5 bases, with 21 bases separating them. CDR3 length: 16 residues. CDR3: CASSPPRGPLGETQYF. The CDR3 nucleotides are TGTGCCAGCAGCCCCCCCCGGGGTCCCCTGGGGGAGACCCAGTACTTC.

The V gene is TRBV5-4, the J gene TRBJ1-2; possibly TRBD1 for D (6 bases). Germline CDR1 SGHNT, CDR2 YYREEE (reference sequence). Between the trimmed V and J ends, which lost 5 bases and 5 bases, there was a span of 10 bases. There are 12 residues in the CDR3. The CDR3 loop reads CASSGTRYGYTF. CDR3 nucleotides: TGTGCCAGCAGTGGGACAAGATATGGCTACACCTTC.

The chain links TRBV28 to TRBJ2-6, with TRBD1 as a possible D gene (5 bases). The CDR3 sequence is 17 residues long. Trimming cost V 10 bases and J 2 bases, with 21 bases left between them. The germline gives CDR1 MDHEN, CDR2 SYDVKM. In nucleotides, the CDR3 is TGTGCCACAACTGGTCGGCAGGGTGAGACTGGGGCCAACGTCCTGACTTTC. This translates into CATTGRQGETGANVLTF. The entire variable domain, with the rest obtained from reference TRBV28 and TRBJ2-6, is as follows: DVKVTQSSRYLVKRTGEKVFLECVQDMDHENMFWYRQDPGLGLRLIYFSYDVKMKEKGDIPEGYSVSREKKERFSLILESASTNQTSMYLCATTGRQGETGANVLTFGAGSRLTVL.

The rearrangement uses TRBV2 and TRBJ2-7; 11 bases fit TRBD2. V lost 7 bases, J lost 5 bases, and 10 bases stayed unmatched. In germline, CDR1 is SNHLY, CDR2 FYNNEI. The CDR3 sequence is 15 residues long. CDR3 nucleotide sequence: TGTGCCAGCACCTCGACTAGCGGGATTAGTGACGAGCAGTACTTC. It specifies CASTSTSGISDEQYF.

A single count supports this clone. The gene calls are TRBV7-2 and TRBJ1-2; 12 nucleotides align to TRBD1. The CDR3 extends over 18 amino acids. Germline V gene data show CDR1 as SGHTA and CDR2 as FQGNSA. V lost 5 bases and J lost 2; bases outside the gene matches: 12. The CDR3 region has the DNA TGTGCCAGCAGCCAACCCGGGACAGGGGGCAGGAGAAACTATGGCTACACCTTC. Amino acid sequence: CASSQPGTGGRRNYGYTF.

This chain connects TRBV6-1 to TRBJ2-3; a possible D gene is TRBD2 (6 bases). Germline V gene sequence: CDR1 MNHNS, CDR2 SASEGT. V gave up 3 bases and J gave up 0 bases, with 10 bases separating them. The CDR3 is 15 residues long. Written as DNA, the CDR3 is TGTGCCAGCAGTGAGGGACTGTGGAGCACAGATACGCAGTATTTT. Amino acid sequence: CASSEGLWSTDTQYF.

This clone was recorded once. The chain has TRBV13 and TRBJ1-2, with D unclear. This CDR3 comprises 14 residues. Per germline, CDR1 PRHDT and CDR2 FYEKMQ (reference sequence). V shed 1 base and J shed 2 bases, with 8 bases lying between them. The CDR3 sequence: CASSLVPQNYGYTF. In DNA, the CDR3 is TGTGCCAGCAGCTTAGTCCCCCAGAACTATGGCTACACCTTC.

This chain links TRBV5-5 with TRBJ2-5; 7 bases align to TRBD1. The germline gives CDR1 SGHKS, CDR2 YYEKEE (reference sequence). This CDR3 spans 14 amino acids. Trimming removed 0 bases from V and 4 bases from J; junction bases left unmatched: 3. The CDR3 spells CASSLDGQAETQYF. As DNA, the CDR3 is TGTGCCAGCAGCTTGGACGGACAGGCAGAGACCCAGTACTTC.

V and J are TRBV6-5 and TRBJ2-7, with D tentatively TRBD1 (5 bases). Germline V gene sequence: CDR1 MNHEY, CDR2 SVGAGI. This CDR3 spans 14 amino acids. The V end lost 7 bases, the J end lost 1 base, and 14 bases lay between the germline ends. The CDR3, as DNA: TGTGCCAGCACCCGGGTCCCAGGGTCCTACGAGCAGTACTTC. Amino acid sequence: CASTRVPGSYEQYF.